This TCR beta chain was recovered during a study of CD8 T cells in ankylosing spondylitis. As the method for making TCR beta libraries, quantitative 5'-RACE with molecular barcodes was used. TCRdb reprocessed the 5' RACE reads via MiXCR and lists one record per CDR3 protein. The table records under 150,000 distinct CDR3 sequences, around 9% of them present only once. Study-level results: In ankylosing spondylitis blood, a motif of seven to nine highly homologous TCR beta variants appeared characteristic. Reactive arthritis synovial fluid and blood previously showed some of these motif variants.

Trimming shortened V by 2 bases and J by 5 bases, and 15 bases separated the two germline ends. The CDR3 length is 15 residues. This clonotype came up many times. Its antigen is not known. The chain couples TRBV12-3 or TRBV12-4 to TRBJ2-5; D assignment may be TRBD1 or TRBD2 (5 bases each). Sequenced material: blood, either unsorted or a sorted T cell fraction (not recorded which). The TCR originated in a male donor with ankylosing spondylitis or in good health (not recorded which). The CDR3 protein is CASSLYGREIETQYF. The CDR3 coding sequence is TGTGCCAGCAGTTTATATGGCAGGGAGATTGAGACCCAGTACTTC.